One and the same sample provided the 17 T cell receptor beta chains below, sequenced in a study of blood T cells in healthy people across ages. The authors ran a second PCR of 7 to 11 cycles using a sample-barcoded 5' primer and a J-beta primer mix. TCRdb recomputed calls from the 5' RACE reads with MiXCR, one row per CDR3 protein. The profile shows 600,000 to 850,000 distinct CDR3 sequences, approximately 25% of them singletons. These data were also reused for a study on T cells of mothers and their children.

Sequencing was carried out using blood. The receptor set was obtained from a boy between 10 and 17 years old in good health.

The rearrangement links TRBV6-6 to TRBJ2-5; D unresolved. The DNA matches TRBJ2-7 better at its end, which makes the J call doubtful. Germline loops: CDR1 MNHNY, CDR2 SVGAGI (reference sequence). The CDR3 has 13 amino acids. The CDR3 region is CASSRRASYEQYF. DNA for the CDR3: TGTGCCAGCAGCCGACGGGCTTCCTACGAGCAGTACTTC.

This chain joins TRBV12-3 or TRBV12-4 and TRBJ2-7; 7 nucleotides line up with TRBD2. The CDR3 contains 14 residues. The trim removed 3 bases at V and 3 bases at J, leaving 5 bases unmatched. The CDR3 DNA reads as TGTGCCAGCAGTTTCGCGGGGGTTTTCTACGAGCAGTACTTC. Its translation: CASSFAGVFYEQYF.

In its sample, this clonotype was seen a few times. The chain uses TRBV12-3 or TRBV12-4 and TRBJ2-2; 7 nucleotides align to TRBD1. The CDR3 covers 13 residues. V lost 7 bases and J lost 4; bases outside the gene matches: 3. The CDR3 nucleotides are TGTGCCAGCATTCAGGGGGTCACCGGGGAGCTGTTTTTT. Translated, it gives CASIQGVTGELFF.

V gene TRBV29-1 combines with J gene TRBJ2-3, with D unclear. The CDR3 runs 15 residues. Trimming removed 0 bases from V and 2 bases from J, with 12 bases in between. Germline V gene lookup returns CDR1 SQVTM and CDR2 ANQGSEA. The CDR3 loop is CSVEDHLGNTDTQYF. In DNA, the CDR3 is TGCAGCGTTGAAGATCATCTGGGGAACACAGATACGCAGTATTTT.

This clonotype was detected many times. The J gene is TRBJ2-5, the V gene TRBV2; weak D call: TRBD2 (6 bases). The length of the CDR3 is 13 residues. The germline CDR1 and CDR2 sequences are SNHLY and FYNNEI. V shed 2 bases and J shed 8 bases, with 12 bases lying between them. CDR3 protein: CASSELVGGTQYF. The DNA of the CDR3 is TGTGCCAGCAGTGAATTAGTGGGGGGAACCCAGTACTTC.

This clonotype appeared a few times. This sequence joins TRBV29-1 and TRBJ2-5, with D perhaps TRBD1 (6 bases). Per the germline V gene, CDR1 is SQVTM and CDR2 is ANQGSEA. V gave up 5 bases and J gave up 0 bases, with 13 bases separating them. The CDR3 runs to 14 residues. This chain's CDR3 is CSVPVDRYQETQYF. In DNA, the CDR3 is TGCAGCGTTCCCGTCGACAGGTACCAAGAGACCCAGTACTTC.

This chain joins TRBV6-6 and TRBJ1-5; the D gene is possibly TRBD1 (6 bases). This CDR3 comprises 15 residues. Germline values: CDR1 MNHNY, CDR2 SVGAGI (reference sequence). Trimming left V 6 bases short and J 0 bases short, with 12 bases between. CDR3 coding DNA: TGTGCCAGCAGAGGAGGGGGGGATAGCAATCAGCCCCAGCATTTT. Translating it yields CASRGGGDSNQPQHF.

The chain employs TRBV4-2 and TRBJ2-1; TRBD2 agrees at 8 bases. The CDR3 is 15 residues long. Germline CDR1 is LGHNA and CDR2 is YNFKEQ. The ends lost 8 bases at V and 4 bases at J; junction bases unmatched: 10. The CDR3 region has the DNA TGTGCCAGCGGCATTTCCGGGACTAGTTACAATGAGCAGTTCTTC. It encodes CASGISGTSYNEQFF.

Only a few counts were recorded for this clonotype. This chain uses TRBV4-1 with TRBJ1-4; possible D gene TRBD1, 6 bases. Gene TRBJ2-2 matches the end of the DNA better, so the J call may be wrong. The CDR3 is 15 residues long. In germline, CDR1 is MGHRA, CDR2 YSYEKL. CDR3 amino acids: CASSQDQGSRKELFF. DNA of the CDR3: TGCGCCAGCAGCCAAGATCAGGGGTCGAGAAAGGAGCTGTTTTTT.

The chain is built from TRBV6-2 or TRBV6-3 and TRBJ2-3; the D gene is possibly TRBD2 (6 bases). CDR1 and CDR2 from the germline V gene are MNHEY and SVGEGT. The V gene lost 6 bases and the J gene lost 2 bases, with 15 bases spanning the gap. This CDR3 is built from 15 residues. The CDR3 sequence is CASRPGLLNTDTQYF. The CDR3 nucleotides read TGTGCCAGCAGACCCGGACTACTCAACACAGATACGCAGTATTTT.

This clonotype was counted between two and nine times. V and J are TRBV7-9 and TRBJ2-5; 11 bases are a match to TRBD2. The CDR3 totals 17 residues. The junction had 6 bases not matched to a gene; V was cut back by 0 bases and J by 3 bases. Germline V gene data show CDR1 as SEHNR and CDR2 as FQNEAQ (reference sequence). CDR3 sequence (DNA): TGTGCCAGCAGCTTAGCCTATAGCGGGGGGGCGGAAGAGACCCAGTACTTC. It yields the protein CASSLAYSGGAEETQYF. The full variable domain, its missing parts supplied by reference TRBV7-9 and TRBJ2-5, is DTGVSQNPRHKITKRGQNVTFRCDPISEHNRLYWYRQTLGQGPEFLTYFQNEAQLEKSRLLSDRFSAERPKGSFSTLEIQRTEQGDSAMYLCASSLAYSGGAEETQYFGPGTRLLVL.

The chain combines TRBV7-9 with TRBJ2-1; D call uncertain. The CDR3 runs to 15 residues. Germline V lookup: CDR1 SEHNR, CDR2 FQNEAQ (reference sequence). The V end lost 2 bases, the J end lost 2 bases, and 10 bases lay between the germline ends. The CDR3 is CASSLSHLAYNEQFF. In DNA, the CDR3 is TGTGCCAGCAGCTTATCCCATCTAGCCTACAATGAGCAGTTCTTC.

This clonotype was seen only a few times. The V gene is TRBV28, the J gene TRBJ2-5, with a possible D match to TRBD2 (6 bases). Matching the DNA end better, TRBJ2-1 makes the J call doubtful. In germline, CDR1 is MDHEN, CDR2 SYDVKM. This CDR3 has 13 amino acids. DNA for the CDR3: TGTGCCAGCAGTGGAGGACTACCCTCCTCCCAGTTCTTC. Its translation: CASSGGLPSSQFF.

The chain joins TRBV27 to TRBJ1-5; the D is unclear. This CDR3 is 15 amino acids long. Trimming pared 6 bases from V and 0 bases from J, leaving 12 bases between. Germline-derived CDR1 and CDR2 are MNHEY and SMNVEV (reference sequence). DNA of the CDR3: TGTGCCAGCAGCGCCGACACGTATAGCAATCAGCCCCAGCATTTT. Protein: CASSADTYSNQPQHF.

This clonotype has a handful of counts. CDR3: CASSGLAGGPRNEQFF. The CDR3 DNA reads as TGTGCCAGCAGTGGTCTAGCGGGAGGGCCGAGGAATGAGCAGTTCTTC. The gene calls are TRBV2 and TRBJ2-1, with 12 nucleotides matching TRBD2. The CDR3 length is 16 residues. V gave up 4 bases and J gave up 7 bases; unmatched junction bases: 8. Germline lookup yields CDR1 SNHLY and CDR2 FYNNEI.

This clonotype showed up just a few times. The rearrangement links TRBV12-3 or TRBV12-4 to TRBJ2-7; weak D call: TRBD2 (6 bases). V dropped 4 bases and J dropped 6 bases, with 13 bases sitting between them. The CDR3 runs 13 residues. The CDR3 DNA reads as TGTGCCAGCAGTTCCCGTAGCGGCTCCGAGCAGTACTTC. Protein sequence: CASSSRSGSEQYF.

The DNA for the CDR3 is TGCGCCAGCAGCCAATCCCCCCGGGCGTCCCCCGGTGAAAAACTGTTTTTT. Residues: CASSQSPRASPGEKLFF. The chain combines TRBV4-1 with TRBJ1-4; D not certain. V lost 2 bases and J lost 7, with 20 bases in between. Germline V lookup: CDR1 MGHRA, CDR2 YSYEKL. CDR3 length equals 17 residues.